Each of the 16 T cell receptor beta chains below was sequenced from the same sample in a study of blood T cell repertoires in COVID-19. The protocol was immunoSEQ multiplex PCR, while the TCRdb copy is restricted to in-frame clones and leaves out a portion. Of roughly 70,000 clones listed, 80% to 85% are singletons. The sample comprised peripheral blood. The receptors come from a woman aged 55-69 years with acute or convalescent COVID-19.

This chain connects TRBV12-3 or TRBV12-4 to TRBJ2-1; a possible D gene is TRBD2 (5 bases). Trimming removed 8 bases from V and 5 bases from J, with 10 bases in between. The CDR3 is 12 residues long. DNA for the CDR3: TGTGCCAGCCGGGGTTGGGACAATGAGCAGTTCTTC. This translates into CASRGWDNEQFF.

The chain joins TRBV19 to TRBJ1-2, with 9 bases that match TRBD1. CDR1 and CDR2 (germline): LNHDA, SQIVND (reference sequence). V lost 10 bases, J lost 6 bases, and 6 bases stayed unmatched. The CDR3 sequence is 12 residues long. CDR3 DNA sequence: TGTGCCACTCCGACAGGGGGAAATGGCTACACCTTC. It codes for CATPTGGNGYTF. The entire variable domain, with the rest obtained from reference TRBV19 and TRBJ1-2, is as follows: DGGITQSPKYLFRKEGQNVTLSCEQNLNHDAMYWYRQDPGQGLRLIYYSQIVNDFQKGDIAEGYSVSREKKESFPLTVTSAQKNPTAFYLCATPTGGNGYTFGSGTRLTVV.

This chain uses TRBV5-1 with TRBJ2-7; TRBD1 is a possible D gene (5 bases). Germline V CDR1 and CDR2: SGHRS, YFSETQ. The CDR3 contains 14 residues. The V end lost 2 bases, the J end lost 0 bases, and 9 bases lay between the germline ends. The CDR3 region is CASSFQGSSYEQYF. The DNA of the CDR3 is TGCGCCAGCAGCTTTCAGGGAAGCTCCTACGAGCAGTACTTC.

The J gene is TRBJ2-7, the V gene TRBV7-2; D perhaps matches TRBD1 (6 bases). Germline CDR1 is SGHTA and CDR2 is FQGNSA. The V end lost 1 base, the J end lost 2 bases, and 18 bases lay between the germline ends. The CDR3 has 17 residues. This CDR3 reads CASSLGSYRARTYEQYF. The CDR3, as DNA: TGTGCCAGCAGCTTAGGCTCATACAGGGCCCGGACCTACGAGCAGTACTTC. Full variable domain (rest looked up from reference TRBV7-2 and TRBJ2-7): GAGVSQSPSNKVTEKGKDVELRCDPISGHTALYWYRQSLGQGLEFLIYFQGNSAPDKSGLPSDRFSAERTGGSVSTLTIQRTQQEDSAVYLCASSLGSYRARTYEQYFGPGTRLTVT.

J is TRBJ1-2 and V is TRBV5-1, with D hard to call. The CDR3 runs 15 residues. Trimming removed 4 bases from V and 5 bases from J, with 18 bases in between. Germline assignment: CDR1 SGHRS and CDR2 YFSETQ. The CDR3 nucleotides are TGCGCCAGCAGCCTGGAGGAGACGGGGAGGTATGGCTACACCTTC. The encoded protein is CASSLEETGRYGYTF.

The sample holds a few counts of this clone. J is TRBJ2-1 and V is TRBV6-4; 9 nucleotides agree with TRBD2. Germline V gene data show CDR1 as MRHNA and CDR2 as SNTAGT. The CDR3 consists of 15 residues. The junction had 4 bases not matched to a gene; V was cut back by 0 bases and J by 7 bases. CDR3: CASSDSGGGVNEQFF. CDR3 coding DNA: TGTGCCAGCAGTGACTCTGGCGGGGGGGTTAATGAGCAGTTCTTC.

In DNA, the CDR3 is TGTGCCAGCAGCCAGGCAGGACAGAACACTGAAGCTTTCTTT. Translation: CASSQAGQNTEAFF. The gene calls are TRBV3-1 (or the pseudogene TRBV3-2) and TRBJ1-1; maybe TRBD1 (5 bases). Between the trimmed V and J ends, which lost 3 bases and 1 base, there was a span of 9 bases. Germline V CDR1 and CDR2: LGHDT, YNNKEL (reference sequence). The CDR3 extends over 14 amino acids.

This sequence joins TRBV5-1 and TRBJ2-1; 11 bases are shared with TRBD2. The germline V gene has CDR1 SGHRS and CDR2 YFSETQ. J lost 6 bases, V lost 0 bases, and 5 bases had no gene match. There are 16 residues in the CDR3. This CDR3 reads CASSLGIAGGLNEQFF. CDR3 DNA sequence: TGCGCCAGCAGCTTGGGTATAGCGGGGGGGCTCAATGAGCAGTTCTTC.

The genes are TRBV5-4 and TRBJ1-1, with TRBD1 identical over 9 bases. This CDR3 region has 16 residues. Germline CDR1 and CDR2: SGHNT and YYREEE (reference sequence). After removal of 5 bases from V and 8 bases from J, the junction contained 16 bases not matched to a gene. CDR3 bases: TGTGCCAGCAGTCCCTTTTTTACAGGGGGCGGGGGGGAAGCTTTCTTT. It codes for CASSPFFTGGGGEAFF.

The rearrangement joins TRBV6-5 to TRBJ1-1, with TRBD1 matching over 8 bases. Germline CDR1 is MNHEY and CDR2 is SVGAGI. The CDR3 is 14 amino acids. Trimming removed 6 bases from V and 3 bases from J; junction bases left unmatched: 6. DNA of the CDR3: TGTGCCAGCAGCTTAGGACAGGGAGACACTGAAGCTTTCTTT. This gives the protein CASSLGQGDTEAFF.

The chain carries TRBV7-9 and TRBJ2-7, with a weak D call TRBD2 (5 bases). Germline lookup yields CDR1 SEHNR and CDR2 FQNEAQ (reference sequence). V dropped 2 bases and J dropped 2 bases, with 10 bases sitting between them. The CDR3 is 14 amino acids. CDR3 in DNA: TGTGCCAGCAGCTTATCCCGGGGAACCTACGAGCAGTACTTC. Its translation: CASSLSRGTYEQYF.

V gene TRBV5-4 combines with J gene TRBJ1-3, with unresolved D. Germline-derived CDR1 and CDR2 are SGHNT and YYREEE (reference sequence). The CDR3 loop spans 15 amino acids. Between the trimmed V and J ends, which lost 7 bases and 6 bases, there was a span of 20 bases. The CDR3 region is CASSPGPSPQNTIYF. CDR3 DNA sequence: TGTGCCAGCTCCCCTGGTCCAAGCCCCCAAAACACCATATATTTT. Complete variable domain (other parts from reference TRBV5-4 and TRBJ1-3): ETGVTQSPTHLIKTRGQQVTLRCSSQSGHNTVSWYQQALGQGPQFIFQYYREEENGRGNFPPRFSGLQFPNYSSELNVNALELDDSALYLCASSPGPSPQNTIYFGEGSWLTVV.

In DNA form, the CDR3 reads TGTGCCAGCACTTCCGACTGGTCCACCGGGGAGCTGTTTTTT. Its protein product is CASTSDWSTGELFF. This rearrangement joins TRBV6-5 to TRBJ2-2; D is uncertain. The germline V gene encodes CDR1 MNHEY and CDR2 SVGAGI. V was shortened by 7 bases and J by 4 bases, with 13 bases between the two germline ends. The CDR3 covers 14 residues.

This clone has more than one count but fewer than ten. The CDR3 DNA follows: TGCGCCAGCAGCCCGTGGACAGGGAGCTCTGGAAACACCATATATTTT. Its protein is CASSPWTGSSGNTIYF. The rearrangement uses TRBV5-1 and TRBJ1-3, with 8 bases fitting TRBD1. The CDR3 loop spans 16 amino acids. V shed 4 bases, J shed 0 bases, and the junction held 6 bases outside the gene matches. Germline V lookup: CDR1 SGHRS, CDR2 YFSETQ.

The chain has TRBV9 and TRBJ2-5; 14 nucleotides align to TRBD2. The CDR3 consists of 18 residues. Trimming removed 6 bases from V and 0 bases from J; junction bases left unmatched: 10. Germline values: CDR1 SGDLS, CDR2 YYNGEE. The DNA of the CDR3 is TGTGCCAGCAATCCCGGAAGGACTAGCGGGGGGTACCAAGAGACCCAGTACTTC. Encoded protein: CASNPGRTSGGYQETQYF.

The chain links TRBV10-1 to TRBJ2-1, with D unclear. V lost 2 bases and J 4 bases, leaving 6 bases between the germline ends. Germline values: CDR1 WNHNN, CDR2 SYGVQD (reference sequence). The CDR3 has 13 amino acids. This CDR3 is CASSEQDYNEQFF. The CDR3 DNA reads TGCGCCAGCAGTGAGCAGGATTACAATGAGCAGTTCTTC.